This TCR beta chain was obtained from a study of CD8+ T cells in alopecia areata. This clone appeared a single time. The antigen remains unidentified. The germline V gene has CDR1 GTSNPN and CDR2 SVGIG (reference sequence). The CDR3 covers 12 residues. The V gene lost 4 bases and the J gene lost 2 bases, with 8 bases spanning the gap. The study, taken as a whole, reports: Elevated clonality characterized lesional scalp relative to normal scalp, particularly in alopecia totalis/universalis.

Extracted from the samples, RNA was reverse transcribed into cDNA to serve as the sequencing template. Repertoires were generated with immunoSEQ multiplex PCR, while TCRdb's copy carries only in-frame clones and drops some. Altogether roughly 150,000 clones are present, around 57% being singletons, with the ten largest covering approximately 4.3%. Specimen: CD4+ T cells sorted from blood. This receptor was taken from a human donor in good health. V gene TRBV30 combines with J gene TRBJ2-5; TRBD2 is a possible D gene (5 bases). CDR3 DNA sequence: TGTGCCTGGACGCGGGTACAAGAGACCCAGTACTTC. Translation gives CAWTRVQETQYF. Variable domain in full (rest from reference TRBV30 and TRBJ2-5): SQTIHQWPATLVQPVGSPLSLECTVEGTSNPNLYWYRQAAGRGLQLLFYSVGIGQISSEVPQNLSASRPQDRQFILSSKKLLLSDSGFYLCAWTRVQETQYFGPGTRLLVL.